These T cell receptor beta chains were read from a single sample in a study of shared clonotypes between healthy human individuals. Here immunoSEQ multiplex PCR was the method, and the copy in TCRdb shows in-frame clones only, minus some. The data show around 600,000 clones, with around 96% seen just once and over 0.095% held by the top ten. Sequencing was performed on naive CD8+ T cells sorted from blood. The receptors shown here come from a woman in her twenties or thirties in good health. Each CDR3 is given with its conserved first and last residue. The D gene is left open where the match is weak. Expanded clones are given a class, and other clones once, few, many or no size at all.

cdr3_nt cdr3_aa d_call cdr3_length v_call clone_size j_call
TGTGCCAGCAGTCCACCGGGACGCCGAAATGAAAAACTGTTTTTT CASSPPGRRNEKLFF NA 15 TRBV28 NA TRBJ1-4
TGTGCCAGCAGCCCAAGGGAGGCCGGCTACAATGAGCAGTTCTTC CASSPREAGYNEQFF NA 15 TRBV13 NA TRBJ2-1
TGTATCGCGGGTTTCAATGAGCAGTTCTTC CIAGFNEQFF NA 10 TRBV2 once TRBJ2-1
TGTGCCAGCAGGACTAGCGGGTTCTACGAGCAGTACTTC CASRTSGFYEQYF TRBD2 13 TRBV2 NA TRBJ2-7
TGTGCCAGCAGTAGGGACTTAAATGAGCAGTTCTTC CASSRDLNEQFF NA 12 TRBV27 NA TRBJ2-1
TGCAGCGTTGAAAAAGAGAGGGGAGACACCGGGGAGCTGTTTTTT CSVEKERGDTGELFF NA 15 TRBV29-1 NA TRBJ2-2
TGTGCCAGCAGCTCGACCGGGGAAAACACTGAAGCTTTCTTT CASSSTGENTEAFF NA 14 TRBV7-9 NA TRBJ1-1
TGTGCCAGCAGGGGGGGACTAGCGGGACAAGAGACCCAGTACTTC CASRGGLAGQETQYF TRBD2 15 TRBV2 once TRBJ2-5
TGTGCCAGCAGCCAAGATCTTGCGGGCTCCTACGAGCAGTACTTC CASSQDLAGSYEQYF NA 15 TRBV4-2 NA TRBJ2-7
TGTGCCTGGAGCCTCACATTGAACACTGAAGCTTTCTTT CAWSLTLNTEAFF NA 13 TRBV30 few TRBJ1-1
TGTGCCAGCAGCTTGTCAGGCGATGGCCGGGAGCTGTTTTTT CASSLSGDGRELFF NA 14 TRBV5-4 NA TRBJ2-2
TGTGCCAGCACCGTTAAGCGGGGTTACTACAATGAGCAGTTCTTC CASTVKRGYYNEQFF TRBD2 15 TRBV11-2 NA TRBJ2-1
TGTGCCAGTAGTATTTCCCGTGGGGCTGACAATGAGCAGTTCTTC CASSISRGADNEQFF NA 15 TRBV19 NA TRBJ2-1
TGTGCCAGCAGTTTCGGGCAGACCTACGAGCAGTACTTC CASSFGQTYEQYF NA 13 TRBV27 once TRBJ2-7
TGCAGCGTTGAAGACGGGACAGGGAAATACGAGCAGTACTTC CSVEDGTGKYEQYF TRBD1 14 TRBV29-1 NA TRBJ2-7
TGTGCCACCAGCAGAGGTCGGGAGTACTCCTACAATGAGCAGTTCTTC CATSRGREYSYNEQFF NA 16 TRBV15 NA TRBJ2-1
TGCAGCGTCCCCCCCGCGACTAGCGGGAGCTACAATGAGCAGTTCTTC CSVPPATSGSYNEQFF TRBD2 16 TRBV29-1 NA TRBJ2-1
TGTGCCAGCAGCCCAGGGGGCTCCTACGAGCAGTACTTC CASSPGGSYEQYF TRBD1 13 TRBV5-6 few TRBJ2-7
TGTGCCAGTAGTAACCCGTCCCTGAAGCAGTTCTTC CASSNPSLKQFF NA 12 TRBV19 NA TRBJ2-1
TGTGCCTGGAGCGCATCAAACTACTACGAGCAGTACTTC CAWSASNYYEQYF NA 13 TRBV30 NA TRBJ2-7
TGTGCCTGGAGTGGGGGTAGAACACCCTCCTACGAGCAGTACTTC CAWSGGRTPSYEQYF NA 15 TRBV30 NA TRBJ2-7
TGTGCCACCCACGGGGGGGCGGGCGGCAATCAGCCCCAGCATTTT CATHGGAGGNQPQHF NA 15 TRBV6-6 NA TRBJ1-5
TGTGTCAGCAGTTTTACCGGGGGGCCCTACAATGAGCAGTTCTTC CVSSFTGGPYNEQFF NA 15 TRBV27 once TRBJ2-1
TGTGCCAGCAGTTACTCAGTGAATTCACCCCTCCACTTT CASSYSVNSPLHF NA 13 TRBV6-5 NA TRBJ1-6
TGTGCCAGCAGCCCAGCGAGGACGGACAGGGCCTATGGCTACACCTTC CASSPARTDRAYGYTF TRBD1 16 TRBV7-9 NA TRBJ1-2
TGTGCCAGCAGTTTAGGGTACAGCTCCTACAATGAGCAGTTCTTC CASSLGYSSYNEQFF NA 15 TRBV27 NA TRBJ2-1
TGTGCCAGCAGCTTGGCAGGTTCAGGGATCCCTCAGCCCCAGCATTTT CASSLAGSGIPQPQHF NA 16 TRBV5-8 NA TRBJ1-5
TGTGCCAGCAGCCCCGACACCTCCACTGAAGCTTTCTTT CASSPDTSTEAFF NA 13 TRBV5-6 NA TRBJ1-1
TGCGCCAGCAGCTTGTGGGACAGGGAAATTTACGAGCAGTACTTC CASSLWDREIYEQYF TRBD1 15 TRBV5-1 NA TRBJ2-7
TGTGCCAGCAGTGAATTCGGAGTAAATGAGCAGTTCTTC CASSEFGVNEQFF NA 13 TRBV2 NA TRBJ2-1
TGTGCCAGCAGCTTGACTAGCGGGCCATACAATGAGCAGTTCTTC CASSLTSGPYNEQFF TRBD2 15 TRBV27 NA TRBJ2-1
TGTGCCAGCAGTTTACTAGGGGCCAATCAGCCCCAGCATTTT CASSLLGANQPQHF NA 14 TRBV27 NA TRBJ1-5
TGTGCCAGCAGCCGGGGGAGTTATAGCAATCAGCCCCAGCATTTT CASSRGSYSNQPQHF NA 15 TRBV9 NA TRBJ1-5
TGTGCCACCAGCATAATGTCGGGTTTGAGGTCACCCCTCCACTTT CATSIMSGLRSPLHF NA 15 TRBV15 NA TRBJ1-6
TGTGCCAGCAGCTTGGCGGGAGGTTCAGACGAGCAGTACTTC CASSLAGGSDEQYF TRBD2 14 TRBV7-6 NA TRBJ2-7
TGCGCCAGCAGCCAAGGGACAGGGGGTCAGCCCCAGCATTTT CASSQGTGGQPQHF TRBD1 14 TRBV4-1 NA TRBJ1-5
TGTGCCAGCAGCTTAGAAGGGGACACTGAAGCTTTCTTT CASSLEGDTEAFF NA 13 TRBV7-9 NA TRBJ1-1
TGTGCCAGCAGCTTAGACAGGGGGGGTCAGCCCCAGCATTTT CASSLDRGGQPQHF TRBD1 14 TRBV27 once TRBJ1-5
TGTGCCAGCTCACACACGGGGCAAACATGGTACCAAGAGACCCAGTACTTC CASSHTGQTWYQETQYF NA 17 TRBV18 NA TRBJ2-5
TGTGCCAGCAGCCTCCTGGAGAGGTCGGACACTGAAGCTTTCTTT CASSLLERSDTEAFF NA 15 TRBV28 NA TRBJ1-1
TGTGCCAGCAGTTTATCCACAGTAGGCGAGCAGTACTTC CASSLSTVGEQYF NA 13 TRBV27 NA TRBJ2-7
TGTGCCAGCAGTTCAGAAGCGGGATTCGGGGAGCTGTTTTTT CASSSEAGFGELFF TRBD2 14 TRBV6-5 NA TRBJ2-2
TGTGCCAGCAGCCCGGGACAGCAAGAGACCCAGTACTTC CASSPGQQETQYF TRBD1 13 TRBV7-9 NA TRBJ2-5
TGTGCCAGCAGCTTTACAACCACTGAAGCTTTCTTT CASSFTTTEAFF NA 12 TRBV7-9 NA TRBJ1-1
TGTGCCAGCAGTGAATGGAGGGCAGGGCGTGAAAAACTGTTTTTT CASSEWRAGREKLFF NA 15 TRBV6-1 NA TRBJ1-4
TGTGCCAGCAGGAGATCAGATACGCAGTATTTT CASRRSDTQYF NA 11 TRBV2 NA TRBJ2-3
TGTGCCAGCAGAGACACTAGCGGGAGCCATACGCAGTATTTT CASRDTSGSHTQYF TRBD2 14 TRBV6-1 NA TRBJ2-3
TGTGCCAGCAGCTTTTGGACTAGCGGGACATCTGATACGCAGTATTTT CASSFWTSGTSDTQYF TRBD2 16 TRBV7-9 NA TRBJ2-3
TGTGCCACCAGCAGAGAGGGACAGGGCACTTGGGGCACAGATACGCAGTATTTT CATSREGQGTWGTDTQYF TRBD1 18 TRBV15 NA TRBJ2-3
TGTGCCAGCTCACCTCCTCGTGATAGCGGGAGTTGGTTTTCGGAGACCCAGTACTTC CASSPPRDSGSWFSETQYF TRBD2 19 TRBV18 NA TRBJ2-5
TGTGCCAGCAGCCCTAGCTCCTACGAGCAGTACTTC CASSPSSYEQYF NA 12 TRBV7-9 NA TRBJ2-7